This TCR beta chain emerged from a study of graft-versus-host responses after intestinal transplantation. TCRdb's table, derived via immunoSEQ multiplex PCR, lists solely in-frame clones and lacks some. This table holds just under 100,000 clones, 75% to 95% found once. There are 15 residues in the CDR3. The V gene lost 8 bases and the J gene lost 4 bases, with 17 bases spanning the gap. Germline CDR1 SNHLY, CDR2 FYNNEI. This receptor was taken from a human patient who received an intestinal transplant, so some T cells may come from the graft donor. The starting material was PBMCs, obtained about 440 days after intestinal transplant. The chain recombines TRBV2 with TRBJ2-2, with D possibly being TRBD1 (6 bases). The CDR3 is CASQQGKPGTGELFF. The CDR3 DNA reads as TGTGCCAGCCAGCAGGGGAAACCCGGCACCGGGGAGCTGTTTTTT. Based on the CDR3 plus reference TRBV2 and TRBJ2-2, the full variable domain is EPEVTQTPSHQVTQMGQEVILRCVPISNHLYFYWYRQILGQKVEFLVSFYNNEISEKSEIFDDQFSVERPDGSNFTLKIRSTKLEDSAMYFCASQQGKPGTGELFFGEGSRLTVL.